This TCR beta chain was captured in a study of T cells after yellow fever vaccination. Trimming took 6 bases from V and 7 from J, leaving 12 bases between them. CDR3 length: 13 amino acids. Germline loops: CDR1 MNHEY, CDR2 SVGEGT. Each CDR3 protein gets one entry after TCRdb re-called the 5' RACE reads with MiXCR. The sample yields over 15,000 distinct CDR3 sequences, over 3.5% seen once. Here the sequenced sample was PBMCs, either bulk or a sorted T-cell subset (CD4+, CD8+, memory, or dextramer-sorted; not recorded which), taken 15 days after the yellow fever booster vaccination. This rearrangement joins TRBV6-2 or TRBV6-3 to TRBJ2-2; D is perhaps TRBD1 (6 bases). The TCR was taken from a man aged 25 to 40 who received the YFV17D yellow fever vaccine. CDR3 loop: CASRKDSYGELFF. The CDR3 DNA sequence: TGTGCCAGCAGAAAGGACAGCTACGGGGAGCTGTTTTTT.